The 6 T cell receptor beta chains below come from one sample, sequenced in a study of shared clonotypes between healthy human individuals. The naive CD8 population came from CD45RO-negative cells selected for CCR7, without terminally differentiated effector memory CD45RA+ cells. The method was immunoSEQ multiplex PCR; TCRdb's version includes in-frame clones alone and lacks a portion of them. Here the sample spans 650,000 to 800,000 clones, 92% being singletons. The sequenced material came from naive CD8+ T cells sorted from blood. The receptors derive from a man aged 25 to 40 in good health.

The chain recombines TRBV7-2 with TRBJ2-7; D perhaps matches TRBD2 (5 bases). The germline V gene has CDR1 SGHTA and CDR2 FQGNSA. V was pared by 3 bases and J by 0 bases, with 9 bases between. This CDR3 comprises 14 residues. CDR3 loop: CASSFPGSSYEQYF. The CDR3 DNA sequence: TGTGCCAGCAGCTTTCCGGGGTCCTCCTACGAGCAGTACTTC.

The chain combines TRBV27 with TRBJ2-3; no definite D call. CDR3 size: 16 residues. V was cut by 5 bases and J by 1 base, with 16 bases left in between. CDR1 and CDR2 (germline): MNHEY, SMNVEV (reference sequence). CDR3 sequence reads: CASSPPPRFGTDTQYF. CDR3 nucleotides: TGTGCCAGCAGTCCTCCTCCTAGATTTGGCACAGATACGCAGTATTTT.

The J gene is TRBJ2-7, the V gene TRBV5-8, with D hard to call. CDR3 length equals 13 residues. Germline CDR1 is SGHTS and CDR2 is YDEGEE. V was shortened by 3 bases and J by 2 bases, with 9 bases between the two germline ends. The CDR3, as DNA: TGTGCCAGCAGCTATGGTGATACCTACGAGCAGTACTTC. Its translation: CASSYGDTYEQYF.

This sequence joins TRBV5-4 and TRBJ2-1, with 7 bases that match TRBD1. J lost 6 bases, V lost 4 bases, and 7 bases had no gene match. This CDR3 is 14 amino acids long. From germline, CDR1 is SGHNT and CDR2 YYREEE (reference sequence). The DNA of the CDR3 is TGTGCCAGCAGCCCACGGGACAGATCCAATGAGCAGTTCTTC. The encoded protein is CASSPRDRSNEQFF.

The chain carries TRBV11-3 and TRBJ2-1, with TRBD1 identical over 7 bases. Germline lookup yields CDR1 SGHNT and CDR2 YENEEA. The J segment lost 5 bases and the V segment lost 5 bases, leaving 9 bases of the junction unmatched. The CDR3 contains 15 residues. For the CDR3, the DNA is TGTGCCAGCAGCGCGCGGACAGGTTTGGACAATGAGCAGTTCTTC. This encodes CASSARTGLDNEQFF.

The chain links TRBV27 to TRBJ2-2, with D uncertain. Between the trimmed V and J ends, which lost 5 bases and 1 base, there was a span of 5 bases. Germline V gene sequence: CDR1 MNHEY, CDR2 SMNVEV (reference sequence). The CDR3 is 13 amino acids. The CDR3 coding sequence is TGTGCCAGCAGTAGAGGGAACACCGGGGAGCTGTTTTTT. Amino acid sequence: CASSRGNTGELFF.